What follows are 32 T cell receptor beta chains derived from one specimen sequenced in a study of shared clonotypes between healthy human individuals. The data were produced by immunoSEQ multiplex PCR, yet TCRdb's version contains in-frame clones alone and is incomplete. The sample has approximately 740,000 clones; 90% to 95% are singletons. CD8 cells classed as naive were CD45RO-negative and positively selected for CCR7, excluding terminally differentiated effector memory CD45RA+ cells. The source material was naive CD8+ T cells sorted from blood. The receptors derive from a man aged 25 to 40 in good health.

This sequence joins TRBV7-9 and TRBJ2-3; D might be TRBD1 (7 bases). Germline-derived CDR1 and CDR2 are SEHNR and FQNEAQ (reference sequence). The CDR3 extends over 18 amino acids. The germline V and J ends were trimmed by 3 bases and 3 bases, with 22 bases remaining between them. CDR3: CASSFFPGDRMETDTQYF. The CDR3 DNA reads as TGTGCCAGCAGCTTCTTCCCGGGGGACAGAATGGAGACAGATACGCAGTATTTT.

V gene TRBV7-3 combines with J gene TRBJ2-1; TRBD2 agrees at 7 bases. CDR3 length: 15 amino acids. Germline V gene sequence: CDR1 SGHTA, CDR2 FQGTGA. The junction had 5 bases not matched to a gene; V was cut back by 2 bases and J by 4 bases. This chain's CDR3 is CASSLGPSGYNEQFF. CDR3 nucleotide sequence: TGTGCCAGCAGCTTAGGACCTAGCGGATACAATGAGCAGTTCTTC.

The genes are TRBV6-1 and TRBJ2-1, with D perhaps TRBD2 (5 bases). V dropped 4 bases and J dropped 6 bases, with 10 bases sitting between them. CDR1 MNHNS and CDR2 SASEGT come from the germline V gene. The CDR3 length is 13 residues. As DNA, the CDR3 is TGTGCCAGCAGTGCGGGGAGCACCAATGAGCAGTTCTTC. Translated, it gives CASSAGSTNEQFF.

The chain employs TRBV27 and TRBJ2-7; 9 nucleotides align to TRBD2. The CDR3 loop spans 15 amino acids. V shed 6 bases, J shed 7 bases, and the junction held 13 bases outside the gene matches. The germline CDR1 and CDR2 sequences are MNHEY and SMNVEV (reference sequence). The CDR3 DNA sequence: TGTGCCAGCAGCCCGGGCGCGGGAGGGGCTGGGGAGCAGTACTTC. It translates to CASSPGAGGAGEQYF.

This chain joins TRBV13 and TRBJ1-1; D is undetermined. Germline CDR1 reads PRHDT; CDR2 reads FYEKMQ (reference sequence). There are 13 residues in the CDR3. V was trimmed by 5 bases and J by 4 bases, leaving 11 bases between them. CDR3 coding DNA: TGTGCCAGCAGCCTCATTGATGCCACTGAAGCTTTCTTT. Protein product: CASSLIDATEAFF.

V usage is TRBV7-9 and J usage is TRBJ2-3, with unresolved D. The CDR3 sequence is 12 residues long. With 5 bases removed from V and 4 bases from J, the gap between germline ends came to 7 bases. CDR1 is SEHNR and CDR2 is FQNEAQ in the germline V gene (reference sequence). Written as DNA, the CDR3 is TGTGCCAGCAGCATGAATCCAGATACGCAGTATTTT. Translated, it gives CASSMNPDTQYF.

This chain links TRBV10-2 with TRBJ1-2; D is uncertain. The CDR3 length is 15 residues. Per germline, CDR1 WSHSY and CDR2 SAAADI. V lost 0 bases to trimming and J lost 4 bases, with 12 bases between them. CDR3 DNA: TGCGCCAGCAGTGAGTCTGAGGTGCCTTCCTATGGCTACACCTTC. This gives the protein CASSESEVPSYGYTF.

This clone was recorded only once. The J gene is TRBJ2-5, the V gene TRBV11-2; weak D call: TRBD1 (7 bases). The ends were cut back, 1 base at V and 3 bases at J, with 18 bases in the middle. Germline V CDR1 and CDR2: SGHAT, FQNNGV. This CDR3 has 17 residues. The CDR3 spells CASSLGRQGWGEETQYF. The CDR3 DNA follows: TGTGCCAGCAGCTTAGGGCGACAGGGTTGGGGGGAAGAGACCCAGTACTTC.

V usage is TRBV11-2 and J usage is TRBJ2-2, with no clear D. Germline CDR1 is SGHAT and CDR2 is FQNNGV. There are 14 residues in the CDR3. Trimming stripped 1 base from V and 5 bases from J, with 8 bases between. The DNA of the CDR3 is TGTGCCAGCAGCTTAGTTCGGGCTACCGGGGAGCTGTTTTTT. This codes for CASSLVRATGELFF.

The chain uses TRBV19 and TRBJ2-7; the D is unclear. Germline assignment: CDR1 LNHDA and CDR2 SQIVND (reference sequence). V was clipped by 1 base and J by 0 bases, with 10 bases between them. The CDR3 contains 15 residues. The CDR3 nucleotides are TGTGCCAGTAGTATAGGCGGCGGCCTCTCCTACGAGCAGTACTTC. This sequence encodes CASSIGGGLSYEQYF.

This clone was counted between two and nine times. The rearrangement joins TRBV27 to TRBJ2-1, with D unresolved. V was trimmed by 7 bases and J by 2 bases, leaving 9 bases between them. This CDR3 region has 13 residues. Germline V CDR1 and CDR2: MNHEY, SMNVEV (reference sequence). The DNA for the CDR3 is TGTGCCAGCACCCGAGGCGCCTACAATGAGCAGTTCTTC. Translated, it gives CASTRGAYNEQFF.

This sequence joins TRBV4-3 and TRBJ2-7; D may correspond to TRBD1 or TRBD2 (6 bases each). Germline values: CDR1 LGHNA, CDR2 YSLEER. CDR3 length: 12 residues. Trimming left V 2 bases short and J 9 bases short, with 11 bases between. In DNA form, the CDR3 reads TGCGCCAGCAGCCAAATCGGGGGCCGGCAGTACTTC. Protein product: CASSQIGGRQYF.

The CDR3 loop is CASSSPGTSGSTGLPEQYF. The CDR3 coding sequence is TGTGCCAGCAGCTCCCCCGGGACTAGCGGGAGTACGGGTCTCCCCGAGCAGTACTTC. The V call is TRBV5-4, the J call TRBJ2-7; 14 bases match TRBD2. The V segment lost 3 bases and the J segment 6 bases; nucleotides outside the gene matches: 17. The CDR3 runs to 19 residues. Germline-derived CDR1 and CDR2 are SGHNT and YYREEE (reference sequence).

The J gene is TRBJ1-1, the V gene TRBV11-3; D remains unclear. The CDR3 contains 13 residues. V was trimmed by 1 base and J by 1 base, leaving 4 bases between them. Germline V gene sequence: CDR1 SGHNT, CDR2 YENEEA. The CDR3 nucleotides read TGTGCCAGCAGCTTAGCCAGGAACACTGAAGCTTTCTTT. It is translated as CASSLARNTEAFF.

The chain is built from TRBV10-3 and TRBJ1-3, with D unresolved. Germline values: CDR1 ENHRY, CDR2 SYGVKD. V was clipped by 6 bases and J by 2 bases, with 26 bases between them. The CDR3 runs 19 residues. The DNA of the CDR3 is TGTGCCATCAGGGAGACGTTGGAAAGTACAACCGACACTGGAAACACCATATATTTT. It is translated as CAIRETLESTTDTGNTIYF.

This chain's CDR3 is CASSSSSGTHTYEQYF. CDR3 nucleotide sequence: TGTGCCAGCAGCTCCTCATCCGGGACGCATACCTACGAGCAGTACTTC. The chain carries TRBV27 and TRBJ2-7; tentatively, D is TRBD1 or TRBD2 (5 bases each). The CDR3 spans 16 residues. Germline-derived CDR1 and CDR2 are MNHEY and SMNVEV (reference sequence). The V and J ends lost 6 bases and 2 bases respectively, with 20 bases between them.

This chain joins TRBV7-9 and TRBJ2-7, with 8 nucleotides matching TRBD1. The CDR3 consists of 14 residues. With V trimmed by 4 bases and J by 2 bases, 4 bases remained unmatched. Germline assignment: CDR1 SEHNR and CDR2 FQNEAQ (reference sequence). Here the CDR3 DNA reads TGTGCCAGCAGCTCGGGACAGGTGCCCTACGAGCAGTACTTC. It yields the protein CASSSGQVPYEQYF.

The CDR3 here is CASSQDGTGATEAFF. The CDR3 DNA reads as TGTGCCAGCAGCCAAGACGGGACAGGGGCCACTGAAGCTTTCTTT. This chain joins TRBV14 and TRBJ1-1, with TRBD1 matching 10 bases. Trimming took 0 bases from V and 4 from J; bases not matched to a gene: 2. There are 15 residues in the CDR3. Germline assignment: CDR1 SGHDN and CDR2 FVKESK.

The chain joins TRBV19 to TRBJ1-5, with TRBD1 matching 9 bases. The ends lost 3 bases at V and 3 bases at J; junction bases unmatched: 9. The V gene's germline CDR1 is LNHDA and CDR2 SQIVND (reference sequence). There are 17 residues in the CDR3. CDR3 sequence (DNA): TGTGCCAGTAGTATGGGATTGGGACAGGGCCCCAATCAGCCCCAGCATTTT. It codes for CASSMGLGQGPNQPQHF.

This clone is a singleton in its sample. The V call is TRBV19, the J call TRBJ2-1; D not certain. This CDR3 is 15 amino acids long. Germline CDR1 is LNHDA and CDR2 is SQIVND (reference sequence). Trimming removed 5 bases at V and 3 bases at J, with 14 bases between. Here the CDR3 DNA reads TGTGCCAGTAGTTGGGGAATCGCTAACTACAATGAGCAGTTCTTC. The encoded protein is CASSWGIANYNEQFF.

This clone was seen a few times. The chain is built from TRBV6-5 and TRBJ2-7; no reliable D call. The CDR3 sequence is 14 residues long. In germline, CDR1 is MNHEY, CDR2 SVGAGI. The V end lost 2 bases, the J end lost 2 bases, and 10 bases lay between the germline ends. The CDR3 is CASSYNSMAYEQYF. The CDR3 region has the DNA TGTGCCAGCAGTTACAACTCCATGGCCTACGAGCAGTACTTC.

This sequence joins TRBV2 and TRBJ2-2; maybe TRBD1 (6 bases). V gave up 9 bases and J gave up 0 bases, with 11 bases separating them. This CDR3 is built from 14 residues. The germline V gene has CDR1 SNHLY and CDR2 FYNNEI. The CDR3 spells CASLQGSNTGELFF. CDR3 sequence (DNA): TGTGCCAGTCTACAGGGTTCGAACACCGGGGAGCTGTTTTTT.

This rearrangement joins TRBV10-3 to TRBJ1-2; D is ambiguous. The CDR3 runs to 16 residues. From germline, CDR1 is ENHRY and CDR2 SYGVKD. The V and J ends lost 0 bases and 7 bases respectively, with 18 bases between them. The CDR3 loop is CAISESFSGPERGYTF. The CDR3, as DNA: TGTGCCATCAGTGAGTCTTTCTCCGGGCCGGAGCGTGGCTACACCTTC.

The V and J genes are TRBV7-9 and TRBJ2-5; TRBD2 is a possible D gene (6 bases). This CDR3 has 15 amino acids. V was pared by 5 bases and J by 4 bases, with 17 bases between. CDR1 is SEHNR and CDR2 is FQNEAQ in the germline V gene (reference sequence). The CDR3 nucleotides are TGTGCCAGCAGCGACCGGGACTCAGGGCCAGAGACCCAGTACTTC. It codes for CASSDRDSGPETQYF.

The chain joins TRBV27 to TRBJ2-3; D could derive from TRBD1 or TRBD2 (6 bases each). This CDR3 region has 12 residues. V gave up 10 bases and J gave up 2 bases, with 10 bases separating them. Germline CDR1 is MNHEY and CDR2 is SMNVEV (reference sequence). In DNA, the CDR3 is TGTGCCATACGGGGGCACACAGATACGCAGTATTTT. Encoded protein: CAIRGHTDTQYF.

Of note for this clone: Within the sample, other DNA sequences also encode this same CDR3. The J gene is TRBJ2-7, the V gene TRBV11-3; TRBD2 might be the D (7 bases). Germline V CDR1 and CDR2: SGHNT, YENEEA. The CDR3 is 13 residues long. V was pared by 5 bases and J by 4 bases, with 12 bases between. The CDR3 loop reads CASSLGGGYEQYF. The CDR3 nucleotides are TGTGCCAGCAGCCTAGGGGGGGGTTACGAGCAGTACTTC. The variable domain in full, with the rest retrieved from reference TRBV11-3 and TRBJ2-7, is EAGVVQSPRYKIIEKKQPVAFWCNPISGHNTLYWYLQNLGQGPELLIRYENEEAVDDSQLPKDRFSAERLKGVDSTLKIQPAELGDSAVYLCASSLGGGYEQYFGPGTRLTVT.

This clone was seen just once. The genes are TRBV7-6 and TRBJ2-7; a weak D match, TRBD2 (5 bases). The CDR3 is 15 residues long. V was cut by 8 bases and J by 4 bases, with 21 bases left in between. The germline V gene has CDR1 SGHVS and CDR2 FNYEAQ. CDR3 nucleotide sequence: TGTGCCAGCTCCAACCCGAGGACGGGATTGTACGAGCAGTACTTC. Translating gives CASSNPRTGLYEQYF.

This chain uses TRBV15 with TRBJ2-5; 7 bases agree with TRBD1. V shed 2 bases, J shed 5 bases, and the junction held 17 bases outside the gene matches. The length of the CDR3 is 18 residues. In germline, CDR1 is LNHNV, CDR2 YYDKDF (reference sequence). The CDR3 region has the DNA TGTGCCACCAGCAGACAGGGCGTCTACAGGGGAAGTGCGGAGACCCAGTACTTC. It encodes CATSRQGVYRGSAETQYF.

Points on this clone: Other DNA sequences in this sample translate to the same CDR3. V and J are TRBV7-9 and TRBJ2-3, with 7 bases aligning to TRBD2. There are 16 residues in the CDR3. V was pared by 2 bases and J by 0 bases, with 5 bases of the junction left unmatched. The germline gives CDR1 SEHNR, CDR2 FQNEAQ (reference sequence). This chain's CDR3 is CASSLLAGTSTDTQYF. CDR3 in DNA: TGTGCCAGCAGCTTATTAGCGGGTACTAGCACAGATACGCAGTATTTT.

The genes are TRBV7-6 and TRBJ2-2, with 8 bases identical to TRBD2. V was clipped by 5 bases and J by 5 bases; unmatched bases: 4. This CDR3 spans 14 amino acids. Germline-derived CDR1 and CDR2 are SGHVS and FNYEAQ. The CDR3 nucleotides are TGTGCCAGCAGCCCGGGACTAGGGACCGGGGAGCTGTTTTTT. It translates to CASSPGLGTGELFF.

Details on this clone: Other DNA sequences in this specimen translate into the identical CDR3. This sequence joins TRBV27 and TRBJ1-1; 11 nucleotides line up with TRBD1. This CDR3 spans 14 amino acids. The germline CDR1 and CDR2 sequences are MNHEY and SMNVEV (reference sequence). V was clipped by 4 bases and J by 4 bases; unmatched bases: 2. The CDR3 nucleotides are TGTGCCAGCAGTTGGACAGGGGGCGGCACTGAAGCTTTCTTT. Translated, it gives CASSWTGGGTEAFF.

This clone was detected once. The rearrangement links TRBV19 to TRBJ2-1, with 10 bases matching TRBD1. After removal of 3 bases from V and 2 bases from J, the junction contained 7 bases not matched to a gene. CDR3 length: 17 residues. Germline CDR1 is LNHDA and CDR2 is SQIVND (reference sequence). DNA for the CDR3: TGTGCCAGTAGTATGCTAGGGACAGGGGCGACCTACAATGAGCAGTTCTTC. Amino acid sequence: CASSMLGTGATYNEQFF.